The clone carrying this TCR beta chain was counted between two and nine times. Its specificity is unknown. Next came a second PCR, run for about 7 to 12 cycles, which used a sample-barcoded 5' primer along with a J-beta primer mix. TCRdb re-analysed the 5' RACE reads in MiXCR, keeping a single row per CDR3 protein. The table has around 900,000 distinct CDR3 sequences, roughly 50% seen once. The source of the sample is a study of blood T cells in healthy people across ages. Study results and limitations: Diversity was higher, and naive CD4+ cells more numerous, in long-lived donors than in aged donors.

The individuals who served as donors were healthy Caucasians living in Russia, aged roughly 6 to 100. V lost 6 bases to trimming and J lost 3 bases, with 10 bases between them. The CDR3 spans 13 residues. Germline CDR1 and CDR2: SGHTA and FQGTGA. This clonotype was sampled from a woman aged 55-75 years in good health. The chain joins TRBV7-3 to TRBJ2-3; D is possibly TRBD2 (5 bases). The specimen was blood. The CDR3 DNA is TGTGCCAGCAGTGGGTCGGGGACAGATACGCAGTATTTT. Amino acids: CASSGSGTDTQYF.